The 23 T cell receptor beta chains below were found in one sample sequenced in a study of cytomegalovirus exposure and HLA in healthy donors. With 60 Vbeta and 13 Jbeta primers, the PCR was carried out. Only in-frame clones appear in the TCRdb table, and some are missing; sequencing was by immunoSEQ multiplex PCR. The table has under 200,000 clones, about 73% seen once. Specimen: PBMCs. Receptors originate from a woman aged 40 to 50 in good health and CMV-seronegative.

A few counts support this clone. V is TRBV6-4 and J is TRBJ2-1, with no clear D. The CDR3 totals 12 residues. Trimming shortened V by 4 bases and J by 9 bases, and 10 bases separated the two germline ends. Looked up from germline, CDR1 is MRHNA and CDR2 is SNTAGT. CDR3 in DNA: TGTGCCAGCAGTGTTGGTATCGGTGAGCAGTTCTTC. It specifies CASSVGIGEQFF.

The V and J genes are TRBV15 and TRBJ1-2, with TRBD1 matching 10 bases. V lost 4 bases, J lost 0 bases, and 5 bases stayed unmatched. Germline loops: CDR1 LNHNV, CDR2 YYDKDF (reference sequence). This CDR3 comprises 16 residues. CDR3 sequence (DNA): TGTGCCACCAGCAAACCGGGACAGGGGACTAACTATGGCTACACCTTC. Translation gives CATSKPGQGTNYGYTF.

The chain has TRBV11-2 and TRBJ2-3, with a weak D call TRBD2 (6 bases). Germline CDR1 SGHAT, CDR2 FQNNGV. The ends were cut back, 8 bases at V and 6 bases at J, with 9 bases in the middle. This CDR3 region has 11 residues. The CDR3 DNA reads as TGTGCCAGCGGGGGGTGGGATACGCAGTATTTT. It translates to CASGGWDTQYF.

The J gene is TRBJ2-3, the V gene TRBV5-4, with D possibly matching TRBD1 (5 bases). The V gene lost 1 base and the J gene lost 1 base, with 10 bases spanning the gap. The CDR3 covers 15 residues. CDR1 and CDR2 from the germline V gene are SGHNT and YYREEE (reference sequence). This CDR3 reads CASSLLGAGTDTQYF. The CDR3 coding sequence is TGTGCCAGCAGCTTGCTAGGGGCCGGCACAGATACGCAGTATTTT.

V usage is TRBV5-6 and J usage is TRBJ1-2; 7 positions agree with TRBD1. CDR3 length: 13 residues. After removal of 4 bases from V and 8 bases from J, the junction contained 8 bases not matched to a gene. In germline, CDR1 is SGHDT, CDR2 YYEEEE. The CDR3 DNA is TGTGCCAGCAGCCTCAGACAGGGCGAAGGCTACACCTTC. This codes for CASSLRQGEGYTF.

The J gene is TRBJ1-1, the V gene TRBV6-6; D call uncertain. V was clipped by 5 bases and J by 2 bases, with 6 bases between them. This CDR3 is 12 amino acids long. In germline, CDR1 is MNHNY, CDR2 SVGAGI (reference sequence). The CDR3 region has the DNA TGTGCCAGCAGTATTAGTAACACTGAAGCTTTCTTT. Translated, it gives CASSISNTEAFF.

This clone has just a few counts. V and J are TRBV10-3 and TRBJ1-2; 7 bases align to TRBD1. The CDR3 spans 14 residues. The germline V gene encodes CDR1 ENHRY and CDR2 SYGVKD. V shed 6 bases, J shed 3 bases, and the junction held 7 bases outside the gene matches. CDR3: CAIRLQGVDYGYTF. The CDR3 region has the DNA TGTGCCATCAGGCTCCAGGGGGTCGACTATGGCTACACCTTC.

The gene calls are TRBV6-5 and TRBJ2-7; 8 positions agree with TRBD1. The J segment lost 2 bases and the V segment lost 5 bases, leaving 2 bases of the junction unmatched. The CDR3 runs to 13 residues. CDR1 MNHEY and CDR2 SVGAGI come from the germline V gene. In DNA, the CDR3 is TGTGCCAGCAGTAAGACAGGGGCCTACGAGCAGTACTTC. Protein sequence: CASSKTGAYEQYF.

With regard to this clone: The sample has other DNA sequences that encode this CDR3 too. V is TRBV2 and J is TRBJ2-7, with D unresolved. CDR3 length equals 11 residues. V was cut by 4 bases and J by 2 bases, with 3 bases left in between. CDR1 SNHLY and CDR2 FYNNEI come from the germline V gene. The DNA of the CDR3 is TGTGCCAGCAGTGTAGCCTACGAGCAGTACTTC. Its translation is CASSVAYEQYF.

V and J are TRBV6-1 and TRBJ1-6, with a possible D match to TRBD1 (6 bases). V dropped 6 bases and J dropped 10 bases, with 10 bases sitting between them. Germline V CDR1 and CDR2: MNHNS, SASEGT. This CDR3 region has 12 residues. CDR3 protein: CASRNRESPLHF. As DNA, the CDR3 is TGTGCCAGCAGAAACAGGGAATCACCCCTCCACTTT.

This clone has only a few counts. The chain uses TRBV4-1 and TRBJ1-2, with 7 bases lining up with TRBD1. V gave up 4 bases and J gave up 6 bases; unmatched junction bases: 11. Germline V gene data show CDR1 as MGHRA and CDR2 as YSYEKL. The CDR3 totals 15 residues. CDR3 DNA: TGCGCCAGCAGCCCGACACCCGGACAGGCGGATGGCTACACCTTC. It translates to CASSPTPGQADGYTF.

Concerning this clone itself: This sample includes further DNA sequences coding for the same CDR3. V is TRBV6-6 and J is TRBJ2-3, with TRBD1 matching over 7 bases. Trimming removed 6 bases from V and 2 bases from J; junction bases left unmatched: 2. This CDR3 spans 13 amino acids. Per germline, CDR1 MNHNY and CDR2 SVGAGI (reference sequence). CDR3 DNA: TGTGCCAGCAGGGGACAGCACACAGATACGCAGTATTTT. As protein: CASRGQHTDTQYF.

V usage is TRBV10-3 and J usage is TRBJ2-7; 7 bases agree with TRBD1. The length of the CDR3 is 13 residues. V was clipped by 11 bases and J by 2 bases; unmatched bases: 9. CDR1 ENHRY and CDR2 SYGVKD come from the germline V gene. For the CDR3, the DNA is TGTGCCGCCGCGGAAACAGGGGCCTACGAGCAGTACTTC. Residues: CAAAETGAYEQYF.

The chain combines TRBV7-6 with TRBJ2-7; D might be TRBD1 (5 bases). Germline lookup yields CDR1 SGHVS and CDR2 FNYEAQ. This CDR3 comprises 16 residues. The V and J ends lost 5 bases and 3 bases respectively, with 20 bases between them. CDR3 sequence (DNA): TGTGCCAGCAGCCCCCTCCAGGGCGCTACCTACTACGAGCAGTACTTC. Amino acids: CASSPLQGATYYEQYF.

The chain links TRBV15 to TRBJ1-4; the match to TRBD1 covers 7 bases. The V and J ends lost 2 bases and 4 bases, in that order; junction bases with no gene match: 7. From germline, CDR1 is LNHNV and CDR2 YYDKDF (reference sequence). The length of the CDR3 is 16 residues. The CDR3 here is CATSRSSGTDNEKLFF. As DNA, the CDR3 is TGTGCCACCAGCAGATCATCCGGGACAGATAATGAAAAACTGTTTTTT.

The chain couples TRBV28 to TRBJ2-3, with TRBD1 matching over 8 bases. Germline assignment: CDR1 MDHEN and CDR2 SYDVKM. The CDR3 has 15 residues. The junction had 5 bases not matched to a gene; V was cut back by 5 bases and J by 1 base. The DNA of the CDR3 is TGTGCCAGCAGTCCTACAGGGGGTGGCACAGATACGCAGTATTTT. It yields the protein CASSPTGGGTDTQYF.

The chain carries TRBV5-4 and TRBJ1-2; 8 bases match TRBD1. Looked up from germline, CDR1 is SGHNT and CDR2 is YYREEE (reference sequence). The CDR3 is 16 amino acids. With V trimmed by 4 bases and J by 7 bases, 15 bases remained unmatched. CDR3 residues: CASSMRQGRSYGGYTF. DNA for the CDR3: TGTGCCAGCAGCATGCGACAGGGGCGAAGCTATGGTGGCTACACCTTC.

CDR3 sequence: CASSSEQGHTEAFF. The CDR3, as DNA: TGCGCCAGCAGCTCCGAACAGGGCCACACTGAAGCTTTCTTT. The rearrangement joins TRBV5-1 to TRBJ1-1; tentatively, D is TRBD1 (6 bases). CDR1 and CDR2 from the germline V gene are SGHRS and YFSETQ. The germline V and J ends were trimmed by 3 bases and 3 bases, with 12 bases remaining between them. The CDR3 has 14 residues. The entire variable domain, with the rest obtained from reference TRBV5-1 and TRBJ1-1, is as follows: KAGVTQTPRYLIKTRGQQVTLSCSPISGHRSVSWYQQTPGQGLQFLFEYFSETQRNKGNFPGRFSGRQFSNSRSEMNVSTLELGDSALYLCASSSEQGHTEAFFGQGTRLTVV.

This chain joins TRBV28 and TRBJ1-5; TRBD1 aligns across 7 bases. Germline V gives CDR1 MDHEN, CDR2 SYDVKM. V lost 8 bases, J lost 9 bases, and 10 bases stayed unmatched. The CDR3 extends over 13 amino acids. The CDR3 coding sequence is TGTGCCAGCGGGGGGACAGCCCTTAGGCCCCAGCATTTT. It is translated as CASGGTALRPQHF. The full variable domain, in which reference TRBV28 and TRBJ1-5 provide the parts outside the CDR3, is DVKVTQSSRYLVKRTGEKVFLECVQDMDHENMFWYRQDPGLGLRLIYFSYDVKMKEKGDIPEGYSVSREKKERFSLILESASTNQTSMYLCASGGTALRPQHFGDGTRLSIL.

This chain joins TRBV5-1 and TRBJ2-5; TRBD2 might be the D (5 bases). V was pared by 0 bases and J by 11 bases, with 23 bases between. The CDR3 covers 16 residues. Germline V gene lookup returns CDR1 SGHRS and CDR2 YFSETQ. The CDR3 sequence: CASSLGHSGNQLEQYF. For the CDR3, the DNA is TGCGCCAGCAGCTTGGGACACAGCGGAAACCAGTTGGAGCAGTACTTC.

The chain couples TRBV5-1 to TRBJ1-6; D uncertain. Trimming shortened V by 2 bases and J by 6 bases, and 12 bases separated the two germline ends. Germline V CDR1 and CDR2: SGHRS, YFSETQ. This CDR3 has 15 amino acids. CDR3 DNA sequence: TGCGCCAGCAGCTTAAAAGTAGCGTCTAATTCACCCCTCCACTTT. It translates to CASSLKVASNSPLHF.

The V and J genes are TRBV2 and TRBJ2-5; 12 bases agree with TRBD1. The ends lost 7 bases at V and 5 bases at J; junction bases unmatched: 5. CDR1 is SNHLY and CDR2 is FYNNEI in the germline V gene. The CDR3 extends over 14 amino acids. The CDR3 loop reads CASTGQGAGETQYF. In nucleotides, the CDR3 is TGTGCCAGCACGGGACAGGGGGCAGGGGAGACCCAGTACTTC. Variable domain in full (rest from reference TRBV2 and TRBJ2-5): EPEVTQTPSHQVTQMGQEVILRCVPISNHLYFYWYRQILGQKVEFLVSFYNNEISEKSEIFDDQFSVERPDGSNFTLKIRSTKLEDSAMYFCASTGQGAGETQYFGPGTRLLVL.

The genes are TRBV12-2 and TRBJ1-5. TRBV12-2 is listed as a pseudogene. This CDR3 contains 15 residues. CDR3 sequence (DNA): TGTGCAAGTCCATGCACGGTCCCATGCAATCAGCCCCAGCATTTT. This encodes CASPCTVPCNQPQHF.